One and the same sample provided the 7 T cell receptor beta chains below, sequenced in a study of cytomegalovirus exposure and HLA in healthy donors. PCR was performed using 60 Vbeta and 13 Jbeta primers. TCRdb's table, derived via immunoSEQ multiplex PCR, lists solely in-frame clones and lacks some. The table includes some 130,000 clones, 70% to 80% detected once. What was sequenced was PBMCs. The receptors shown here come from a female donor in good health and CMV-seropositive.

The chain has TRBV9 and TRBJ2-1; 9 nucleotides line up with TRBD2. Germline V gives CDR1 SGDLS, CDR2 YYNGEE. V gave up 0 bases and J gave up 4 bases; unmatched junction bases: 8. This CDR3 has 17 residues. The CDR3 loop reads CASSVDFGAGGYNEQFF. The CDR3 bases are TGTGCCAGCAGCGTAGATTTTGGAGCGGGAGGTTACAATGAGCAGTTCTTC.

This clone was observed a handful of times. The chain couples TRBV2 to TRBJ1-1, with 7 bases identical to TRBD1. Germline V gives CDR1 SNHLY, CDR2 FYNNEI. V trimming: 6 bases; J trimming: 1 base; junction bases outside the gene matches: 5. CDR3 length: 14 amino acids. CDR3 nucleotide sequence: TGTGCCAGCAGAGAGGGACAGAAGAACACTGAAGCTTTCTTT. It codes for CASREGQKNTEAFF.

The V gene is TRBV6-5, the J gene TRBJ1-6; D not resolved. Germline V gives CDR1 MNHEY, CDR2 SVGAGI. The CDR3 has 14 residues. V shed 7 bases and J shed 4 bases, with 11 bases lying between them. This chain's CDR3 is CASTHGSYNSPLHF. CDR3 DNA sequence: TGTGCCAGCACCCACGGGAGTTATAATTCACCCCTCCACTTT.

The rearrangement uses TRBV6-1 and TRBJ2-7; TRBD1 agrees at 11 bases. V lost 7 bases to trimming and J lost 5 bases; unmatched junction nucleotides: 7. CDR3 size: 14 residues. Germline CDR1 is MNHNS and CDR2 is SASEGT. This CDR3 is CASNSGQGANEQYF. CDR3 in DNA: TGTGCCAGCAATTCAGGACAGGGGGCCAACGAGCAGTACTTC.

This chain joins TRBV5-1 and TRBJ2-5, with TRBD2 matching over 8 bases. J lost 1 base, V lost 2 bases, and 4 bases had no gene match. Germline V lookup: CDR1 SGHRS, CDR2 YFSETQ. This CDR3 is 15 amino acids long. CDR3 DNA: TGCGCCAGCAGCTTTGTGACTAGCGTCCAAGAGACCCAGTACTTC. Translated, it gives CASSFVTSVQETQYF.

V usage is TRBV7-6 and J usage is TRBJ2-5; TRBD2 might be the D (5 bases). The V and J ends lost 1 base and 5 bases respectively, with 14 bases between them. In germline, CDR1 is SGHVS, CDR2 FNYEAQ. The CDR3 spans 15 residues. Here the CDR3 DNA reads TGTGCCAGCAGCTTAGAGATAACAGCGGAGGAGACCCAGTACTTC. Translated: CASSLEITAEETQYF.

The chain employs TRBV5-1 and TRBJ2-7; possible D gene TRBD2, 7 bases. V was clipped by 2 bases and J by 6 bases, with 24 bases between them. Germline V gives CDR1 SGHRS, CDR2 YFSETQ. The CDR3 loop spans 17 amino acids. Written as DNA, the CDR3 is TGCGCCAGCAGCTTTCTCCCATATCAGGGGAGGGGGGGCGAGCAGTACTTC. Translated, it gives CASSFLPYQGRGGEQYF.